What follows are 27 T cell receptor beta chains derived from one specimen sequenced in a study of molecular identifiers for immune sequencing clone quantification listed by TCRdb under 2018. Receptor amplification or capture employed PCR. Sequencing relied on an Illumina HiSeq 4000. TCRdb trimmed public reads at Q25 via fastp, called clones via MiXCR and kept in-frame beta chains. Here each entry gathers all rows of one CDR3 protein and keeps the most common genes and DNA. The table for this sample lists about 640,000 distinct CDR3 sequences; nearly 20% of them were counted only once. Roughly 0.83% of the sample is taken by the ten largest. The sequencing sample was made of naive CD8+ T cells from blood, with Jurkat cell RNA spiked in. Sample cell subset or site, as interpreted from the label and publication: FACS-sorted CD8+CD4-CCR7+CD45RA+ naive T cells. These receptors were taken from a human donor in good health. Some libraries in this study had Jurkat cell RNA spiked in.

In its sample, this clonotype was seen many times. This sequence joins TRBV29-1 and TRBJ2-2, with D unresolved. Germline CDR1 and CDR2: SQVTM and ANQGSEA. V dropped 6 bases and J dropped 6 bases, with 11 bases sitting between them. CDR3 length: 12 amino acids. The CDR3 DNA reads as TGCAGCGTCTTGAGAGAAGCCGGGGAGCTGTTTTTT. It is translated as CSVLREAGELFF.

This clonotype was detected only a few times. V is TRBV3-2 and J is TRBJ2-2; the table names TRBD1, a call not compared with the DNA. TRBV3-2 is a recognized pseudogene. This CDR3 spans 18 amino acids. The CDR3 DNA is TGTGCCAGCAGCCAAGATCCCCCTGGCGGGGGCAGGACCGGGGAGCTGTTTTTT. Its protein product is CASSQDPPGGGRTGELFF.

A remark on this clonotype: It may be a read error: a sequence one base away is much more abundant. A read error is likely, as this CDR3 ends without the conserved phenylalanine or tryptophan. V is TRBV30 and J is TRBJ1-1; D may be TRBD1 (6 bases). Germline V gives CDR1 GTSNPN, CDR2 SVGIG (reference sequence). The CDR3 loop spans 14 amino acids. V lost 2 bases and J 5 bases, leaving 15 bases between the germline ends. The CDR3 region is CAWSTTGSGTEAFS. CDR3 DNA: TGTGCCTGGAGTACCACAGGGTCGGGAACTGAAGCTTTCTCT.

In this sample, this clonotype turned up a few times. The chain combines TRBV6-2 or TRBV6-3 with TRBJ2-1; D is unclear. V was trimmed by 0 bases and J by 1 base, leaving 10 bases between them. This CDR3 region has 16 residues. The germline V gene has CDR1 MNHEY and CDR2 SVGEGT. CDR3 residues: CASSYSGYLSYNEQFF. For the CDR3, the DNA is TGTGCCAGCAGTTACTCCGGGTATCTATCCTACAATGAGCAGTTCTTC.

This clonotype was seen ten or more times. Its ends do not fully match the called genes, so a read error is possible. The V gene is TRBV7-8, the J gene TRBJ2-3; 10 bases line up with TRBD2. CDR3 length equals 16 residues. Germline CDR1 is SGHVS and CDR2 is FQNEAQ. This chain's CDR3 is CASSLAGTSATDTQYF. For the CDR3, the DNA is TGTGCCAGCAGCCTAGCCGGGACTAGCGCTACAGATACGCAGTATTTT.

On this clonotype itself: A clone one base away is much larger, so this may be a read error. The rearrangement uses TRBV19 and TRBJ1-5; D is uncertain. Between the trimmed V and J ends, which lost 6 bases and 2 bases, there was a span of 20 bases. This CDR3 comprises 17 residues. The germline CDR1 and CDR2 sequences are LNHDA and SQIVND (reference sequence). The CDR3 nucleotides are TGTGCCAGTAGCCGAACCTCCGGGATCAATGGCAATCAGCCCCAGCATTTT. Translation gives CASSRTSGINGNQPQHF.

This clonotype was counted ten times or more. V usage is TRBV7-9 and J usage is TRBJ1-4; D unresolved. CDR3 length equals 15 residues. V lost 3 bases and J 4 bases, leaving 12 bases between the germline ends. Germline V gene data show CDR1 as SEHNR and CDR2 as FQNEAQ (reference sequence). CDR3 sequence reads: CASSLRTDDNEKLFF. CDR3 sequence (DNA): TGTGCCAGCAGCTTGCGCACGGATGATAATGAAAAACTGTTTTTT.

At least ten counts were recorded for this clonotype. The chain uses TRBV11-2 and TRBJ2-1; no definite D call. This CDR3 contains 14 residues. Germline-derived CDR1 and CDR2 are SGHAT and FQNNGV. The V and J ends lost 5 bases and 4 bases respectively, with 12 bases between them. CDR3 sequence reads: CASSQTTNYNEQFF. The CDR3 DNA follows: TGTGCCAGCAGCCAAACAACAAATTACAATGAGCAGTTCTTC.

This clonotype came up many times. The chain is built from TRBV18 and TRBJ2-7; tentatively, D is TRBD1 (6 bases). The CDR3 is 12 residues long. CDR1 is KGHSH and CDR2 is LQKENI in the germline V gene. Trimming shortened V by 5 bases and J by 5 bases, and 10 bases separated the two germline ends. The CDR3 region has the DNA TGTGCCAGCTCAATCGGACAGCACGAGCAGTACTTC. Its protein product is CASSIGQHEQYF.

Concerning this clonotype itself: A much larger clone differs from this one at a single base, so this may be a read error. The chain combines TRBV2 with TRBJ1-2; no clear D gene. The CDR3 is 13 amino acids. CDR1 SNHLY and CDR2 FYNNEI come from the germline V gene. CDR3 sequence: CASSGIQGYGYAF. The CDR3 nucleotides are TGTGCCAGCAGCGGTATCCAAGGTTATGGCTACGCCTTC.

As for this clonotype: With a much larger clone just one base away, this may be a read error. This sequence joins TRBV27 and TRBJ2-5; 7 bases line up with TRBD2. The CDR3 has 15 amino acids. From germline, CDR1 is MNHEY and CDR2 SMNVEV (reference sequence). CDR3 nucleotides: TGTGCCGGCAGTTTAGGCCCGGGACTACTGGAGACCCAGTACTTC. It yields the protein CAGSLGPGLLETQYF.

This clonotype has only one observation. At one of its ends the junction is not consistent with the germline gene, which may arise from a read error. The chain is built from TRBV4-3 and TRBJ1-3; D not certain. Germline assignment: CDR1 LGHNA and CDR2 YSLEER. CDR3 length: 15 residues. CDR3 in DNA: TGCGCCAGCAGCCAAGATATGAGCTCTGGAGACACCATGTATTTT. Residues: CASSQDMSSGDTMYF.

CDR3 sequence: CSAYGGESYEQYF. The CDR3 DNA reads TGCAGTGCTTACGGGGGGGAGAGCTACGAGCAGTACTTC. The chain combines TRBV20-1 with TRBJ2-7; 8 bases line up with TRBD2. This CDR3 is 13 amino acids long. The V and J ends lost 5 bases and 3 bases, in that order; junction bases with no gene match: 6. The germline V gene has CDR1 DFQATT and CDR2 SNEGSKA (reference sequence).

At least ten counts were recorded for this clonotype. The chain joins TRBV9 to TRBJ2-2; 9 bases line up with TRBD2. CDR3 length equals 18 residues. The germline V gene has CDR1 SGDLS and CDR2 YYNGEE. V was clipped by 4 bases and J by 6 bases; unmatched bases: 16. The CDR3 nucleotides read TGTGCCAGCAGCCTCAACGAGGGACTAGCCCCCTTTGCCGGGGAGCTGTTTTTT. Translating it yields CASSLNEGLAPFAGELFF.

This clonotype was observed at least ten times. This chain connects TRBV12-3 or TRBV12-4 to TRBJ2-3; D might be TRBD2 (5 bases). The CDR3 consists of 19 residues. Deletions cut 1 base from V and 3 bases from J, with 23 bases between. The CDR3 DNA reads as TGTGCCAGCAGTTTAGATAGGTCGCAGGACGGGATTAGGACAGATACGCAGTATTTT. This translates into CASSLDRSQDGIRTDTQYF.

The chain recombines TRBV13 with TRBJ2-2; 9 nucleotides align to TRBD1. CDR3 size: 16 residues. Germline V gene lookup returns CDR1 PRHDT and CDR2 FYEKMQ (reference sequence). V trimming: 5 bases; J trimming: 3 bases; junction bases outside the gene matches: 7. For the CDR3, the DNA is TGTGCCAGCAGCGTTCAAAGGACAGGGGACACCGGGGAGCTGTTTTTT. Amino acid sequence: CASSVQRTGDTGELFF.

V and J are TRBV6-2 or TRBV6-3 and TRBJ2-7, with D unclear. In germline, CDR1 is MNHEY, CDR2 SVGEGT. V gave up 4 bases and J gave up 2 bases, with 15 bases separating them. The CDR3 is 15 residues long. As DNA, the CDR3 is TGTGCCAGCAGTTTACAGCTCCCCATCACCTACGAGCAGTACTTC. This translates into CASSLQLPITYEQYF.

As to this clonotype: One base away lies a much larger clone, so this may be a sequencing read error. The rearrangement links TRBV29-1 to TRBJ2-7; no clear D. V shed 4 bases and J shed 6 bases, with 7 bases lying between them. CDR3 length equals 10 residues. From germline, CDR1 is SQVTM and CDR2 ANQGSEA. In DNA form, the CDR3 reads TGCAGCGTTGGGAGCCCCGAGCAGTACTTC. Translating gives CSVGSPEQYF.

In this sample, this clonotype turned up a few times. This chain connects TRBV27 to TRBJ2-1; tentatively, D is TRBD2 (6 bases). The germline V gene has CDR1 MNHEY and CDR2 SMNVEV (reference sequence). This CDR3 region has 15 residues. V lost 8 bases, J lost 8 bases, and 22 bases lay in between. The CDR3 is CASASGLSLYYEQFF. Here the CDR3 DNA reads TGTGCCAGCGCCTCTGGACTAAGTCTATACTATGAGCAGTTCTTC.

This clonotype occurred a few times. The J gene is TRBJ2-3, the V gene TRBV30; 12 nucleotides agree with TRBD1. Germline V gives CDR1 GTSNPN, CDR2 SVGIG (reference sequence). This CDR3 has 15 amino acids. After removal of 4 bases from V and 4 bases from J, the junction contained 6 bases not matched to a gene. The CDR3 DNA reads TGTGCCTGGACTACTGGGACAGGGGGCTCAGATACGCAGTATTTT. Translating it yields CAWTTGTGGSDTQYF.

This clonotype was seen a handful of times. The junction departs from the called germline gene at one end, perhaps through a read error. The gene calls are TRBV27 and TRBJ2-3; the match to TRBD2 covers 16 bases. CDR1 and CDR2 from the germline V gene are MNHEY and SMNVEV (reference sequence). The CDR3 sequence is 15 residues long. The CDR3 loop reads CASSPTPGLAGGWVF. The CDR3, as DNA: TGTGCCAGCAGTCCAACTCCGGGACTAGCGGGGGGGTGGGTATTT.

This clonotype was seen ten or more times. The V call is TRBV7-3, the J call TRBJ2-2, with 7 positions matching TRBD1. CDR1 is SGHTA, CDR2 FQGTGA, per germline. Trimming at V came to 3 bases and at J to 3 bases, leaving 7 bases not matched to a gene. This CDR3 has 16 residues. CDR3 region: CASSLGQYGDTGELFF. The CDR3 DNA is TGTGCCAGCAGCTTGGGACAGTACGGAGACACCGGGGAGCTGTTTTTT. Complete variable domain (other parts from reference TRBV7-3 and TRBJ2-2): GAGVSQTPSNKVTEKGKYVELRCDPISGHTALYWYRQSLGQGPEFLIYFQGTGAADDSGLPNDRFFAVRPEGSVSTLKIQRTERGDSAVYLCASSLGQYGDTGELFFGEGSRLTVL.

This clonotype occurred a few times. The chain employs TRBV20-1 and TRBJ1-1; 10 bases align to TRBD1. This CDR3 contains 15 residues. V was pared by 0 bases and J by 3 bases, with 4 bases of the junction left unmatched. The germline V gene has CDR1 DFQATT and CDR2 SNEGSKA (reference sequence). The CDR3 DNA reads as TGCAGTGCTAGAGATACGACAGGGGGCGACACTGAAGCTTTCTTT. It codes for CSARDTTGGDTEAFF.

This clonotype was observed at least ten times. The chain uses TRBV7-9 and TRBJ1-2; D gene uncertain. Trimming took 7 bases from V and 2 from J, leaving 11 bases between them. This CDR3 has 13 residues. Per germline, CDR1 SEHNR and CDR2 FQNEAQ (reference sequence). The CDR3 reads CASMNDMNYGYTF. The CDR3, as DNA: TGTGCCAGCATGAATGACATGAACTATGGCTACACCTTC.

This clonotype occurred many times. The chain employs TRBV6-1 and TRBJ2-7; D unresolved. This CDR3 has 10 residues. Germline lookup yields CDR1 MNHNS and CDR2 SASEGT. V shed 10 bases and J shed 2 bases, with 6 bases lying between them. In nucleotides, the CDR3 is TGTGCCACCTTGACCTACGAGCAGTACTTC. This translates into CATLTYEQYF.

This clonotype appeared many times. The chain joins TRBV10-2 to TRBJ1-5, with a possible D match to TRBD1 (6 bases). Between the trimmed V and J ends, which lost 5 bases and 6 bases, there was a span of 17 bases. The CDR3 is made up of 15 amino acids. Germline CDR1 reads WSHSY; CDR2 reads SAAADI. The CDR3: CASSRGGEVVQPQHF. The CDR3 DNA reads TGCGCCAGCAGTCGGGGGGGCGAAGTGGTTCAGCCCCAGCATTTT.

About this clonotype itself: A read error is possible here, since a much larger clone lies one base away. This rearrangement joins TRBV5-1 to TRBJ2-3, with 8 bases matching TRBD2. This CDR3 comprises 15 residues. After removal of 0 bases from V and 1 base from J, the junction contained 1 base not matched to a gene. Germline CDR1 reads SGHRS; CDR2 reads YFSETQ. The CDR3 loop is CASSLDGRGTDTQYF. CDR3 sequence (DNA): TGCGCCAGCAGCTTGGACGGGAGGGGCACAGATACGCAGTATTTT.